The 24 T cell receptor beta chains reported below all come from one sample, sequenced in a study of shared clonotypes between healthy human individuals. Some clones are missing from TCRdb's copy, which holds only in-frame ones; the method was immunoSEQ multiplex PCR. The repertoire consists of about 500,000 clones, with approximately 80% occurring once and the leading ten covering around 11%. Sequenced sample: PBMCs. Every receptor here comes from a woman in her 40s in good health. Some clones in this sample may be carry-over from other donors' samples.

This clone was observed a handful of times. A far larger clone is just one base off, so this is likely a read error. DNA of the CDR3: TGTGCCAGCAGTGGCGGGGGGACTAGCGGGAGCGATGAGCAGTTCTTC. Translating gives CASSGGGTSGSDEQFF. The V and J genes are TRBV6-4 and TRBJ2-1; TRBD2 agrees at 14 bases. Trimming removed 4 bases from V and 8 bases from J; junction bases left unmatched: 7. Per the germline V gene, CDR1 is MRHNA and CDR2 is SNTAGT. The CDR3 totals 16 residues.

The J gene is TRBJ1-1, the V gene TRBV11-1, with 8 positions matching TRBD1. CDR1 is SGHAT and CDR2 is FQDESV in the germline V gene (reference sequence). The CDR3 totals 14 residues. V shed 4 bases and J 0 bases; nucleotides not matched to a gene: 1. CDR3 protein: CASSSDRVNTEAFF. The CDR3 DNA reads as TGTGCCAGCAGCTCGGACAGGGTGAACACTGAAGCTTTCTTT. The variable domain in full, with the rest retrieved from reference TRBV11-1 and TRBJ1-1, is EAEVAQSPRYKITEKSQAVAFWCDPISGHATLYWYRQILGQGPELLVQFQDESVVDDSQLPKDRFSAERLKGVDSTLKIQPAELGDSAMYLCASSSDRVNTEAFFGQGTRLTVV.

V and J are TRBV7-8 and TRBJ1-3; possibly TRBD1 for D (5 bases). V was cut by 5 bases and J by 3 bases, with 8 bases left in between. This CDR3 region has 13 residues. Germline CDR1 SGHVS, CDR2 FQNEAQ. CDR3: CASSQGYGNTIYF. The CDR3 nucleotides read TGTGCCAGCAGCCAGGGATATGGAAACACCATATATTTT. Full variable domain (rest looked up from reference TRBV7-8 and TRBJ1-3): GAGVSQSPRYKVAKRGQDVALRCDPISGHVSLFWYQQALGQGPEFLTYFQNEAQLDKSGLPSDRFFAERPEGSVSTLKIQRTQQEDSAVYLCASSQGYGNTIYFGEGSWLTVV.

V and J are TRBV5-6 and TRBJ2-1; 9 nucleotides match TRBD1. J was trimmed by 4 bases and V by 4 bases; bases with no gene match: 12. CDR3 length: 17 residues. Per germline, CDR1 SGHDT and CDR2 YYEEEE. CDR3 nucleotides: TGTGCCAGCAGCCGCTCAAAGGGACAGGGACTATACAATGAGCAGTTCTTC. Translating it yields CASSRSKGQGLYNEQFF.

CDR3: CASSVGGSNEKLFF. CDR3 sequence (DNA): TGCGCCAGCAGTGTAGGGGGGTCTAATGAAAAACTGTTTTTT. The chain uses TRBV10-2 and TRBJ1-4, with a tentative D call TRBD1 (6 bases). This CDR3 has 14 residues. Per the germline V gene, CDR1 is WSHSY and CDR2 is SAAADI. V was trimmed by 4 bases and J by 3 bases, leaving 9 bases between them.

The chain employs TRBV7-6 and TRBJ2-1; TRBD1 aligns across 10 bases. The V and J ends lost 0 bases and 5 bases, in that order; junction bases with no gene match: 1. The CDR3 extends over 15 amino acids. CDR1 and CDR2 from the germline V gene are SGHVS and FNYEAQ. Here the CDR3 reads CASSLAGQGNNEQFF. The CDR3 nucleotides are TGTGCCAGCAGCTTAGCGGGACAGGGGAACAATGAGCAGTTCTTC.

In the case of this clone: A single base separates this from a much larger clone, so it may be a read error. The rearrangement links TRBV5-4 to TRBJ1-1; D is undetermined. V was cut by 0 bases and J by 0 bases, with 6 bases left in between. The CDR3 totals 14 residues. CDR1 and CDR2 (germline): SGHNT, YYREEE (reference sequence). The CDR3 is CASSLDSLNTEAFF. The DNA of the CDR3 is TGTGCCAGCAGCTTGGACAGTCTGAACACTGAAGCTTTCTTT.

On this clone: This likely reflects a read error, since a far larger clone is one base away. The chain joins TRBV29-1 to TRBJ1-2; the D gene is possibly TRBD1 (5 bases). The CDR3 runs to 15 residues. Deletions cut 8 bases from V and 1 base from J, with 20 bases between. The germline V gene encodes CDR1 SQVTM and CDR2 ANQGSEA. Here the CDR3 reads CSINEDGGGNYGYTF. As DNA, the CDR3 is TGCAGCATTAATGAGGACGGCGGGGGTAACTATGGCTACACCTTC.

V and J are TRBV2 and TRBJ2-1, with a weak D call TRBD2 (6 bases). The V gene's germline CDR1 is SNHLY and CDR2 FYNNEI. The CDR3 runs to 15 residues. The V end lost 5 bases, the J end lost 2 bases, and 13 bases lay between the germline ends. The CDR3 sequence is CASSLGGYPYNEQFF. CDR3 DNA: TGTGCCAGCAGTCTAGGAGGGTACCCCTACAATGAGCAGTTCTTC.

This chain links TRBV18 with TRBJ1-1; D remains unclear. Trimming pared 1 base from V and 2 bases from J, leaving 11 bases between. Germline lookup yields CDR1 KGHSH and CDR2 LQKENI. The CDR3 spans 15 residues. CDR3 DNA sequence: TGTGCCAGCTCACCACGGGAGGGCTACAACACTGAAGCTTTCTTT. This translates into CASSPREGYNTEAFF.

The genes are TRBV14 and TRBJ2-7; D is unclear. This CDR3 comprises 13 residues. V was trimmed by 0 bases and J by 9 bases, leaving 12 bases between them. Germline CDR1 and CDR2: SGHDN and FVKESK. For the CDR3, the DNA is TGTGCCAGCAGCCAAGATTTGGCCTGGGTGCAGTACTTC. Translated, it gives CASSQDLAWVQYF.

This clone has just a few counts. The chain uses TRBV4-3 and TRBJ2-7; 7 bases are a match to TRBD2. Trimming took 3 bases from V and 5 from J; bases not matched to a gene: 10. The CDR3 extends over 15 amino acids. Germline CDR1 is LGHNA and CDR2 is YSLEER. CDR3 bases: TGCGCCAGCAGCCAGTTTTTCGGGAGGCTAGACGAGCAGTACTTC. Translated, it gives CASSQFFGRLDEQYF.

V and J are TRBV6-1 and TRBJ2-7, with a weak D call TRBD2 (7 bases). The germline V gene has CDR1 MNHNS and CDR2 SASEGT. V was shortened by 9 bases and J by 2 bases, with 20 bases between the two germline ends. The CDR3 totals 15 residues. CDR3 sequence: CASVLLAGATYEQYF. DNA of the CDR3: TGTGCCAGTGTGCTACTTGCGGGGGCTACCTACGAGCAGTACTTC.

The rearrangement uses TRBV30 and TRBJ2-5, with D maybe TRBD2 (6 bases). CDR3 length: 14 residues. V lost 1 base and J lost 7, with 16 bases in between. Germline V gene lookup returns CDR1 GTSNPN and CDR2 SVGIG (reference sequence). In DNA, the CDR3 is TGTGCCTGGAGTGCCCAGGGACTTCGGGGGACCCAGTACTTC. Protein sequence: CAWSAQGLRGTQYF. The full variable domain, with the rest looked up from reference TRBV30 and TRBJ2-5, is SQTIHQWPATLVQPVGSPLSLECTVEGTSNPNLYWYRQAAGRGLQLLFYSVGIGQISSEVPQNLSASRPQDRQFILSSKKLLLSDSGFYLCAWSAQGLRGTQYFGPGTRLLVL.

The V gene is TRBV6-1, the J gene TRBJ2-1; D perhaps matches TRBD2 (5 bases). The CDR3 loop spans 15 amino acids. The germline V gene encodes CDR1 MNHNS and CDR2 SASEGT. The V gene lost 8 bases and the J gene lost 0 bases, with 14 bases spanning the gap. The CDR3 is CASGRPLLSYNEQFF. As DNA, the CDR3 is TGTGCCAGCGGGAGACCCCTACTCTCCTACAATGAGCAGTTCTTC.

This chain connects TRBV2 to TRBJ2-7; tentatively, D is TRBD1 (6 bases). The CDR3 runs to 11 residues. Trimming took 10 bases from V and 7 from J, leaving 14 bases between them. Germline V gene lookup returns CDR1 SNHLY and CDR2 FYNNEI. The CDR3 bases are TGTGCCACGACAGGCATGGAAGAGCAGTACTTC. Translating gives CATTGMEEQYF.

This clone has at least ten counts. This sample also contains other DNA sequences that code for the same CDR3. The chain couples TRBV25-1 to TRBJ1-1; D not resolved. This CDR3 contains 14 residues. The germline CDR1 and CDR2 sequences are MGHDK and SYGVNS. V was trimmed by 4 bases and J by 1 base, leaving 10 bases between them. CDR3 DNA sequence: TGTGCCAGCAGTGGGGCAGGACGGAACACTGAAGCTTTCTTT. This gives the protein CASSGAGRNTEAFF.

The J gene is TRBJ1-1, the V gene TRBV5-8; TRBD1 might be the D (5 bases). Germline CDR1 SGHTS, CDR2 YDEGEE. V lost 1 base to trimming and J lost 2 bases, with 12 bases between them. The CDR3 has 15 amino acids. The CDR3: CASSLWIGANTEAFF. The DNA of the CDR3 is TGTGCCAGCAGCTTGTGGATAGGGGCAAACACTGAAGCTTTCTTT.

The chain recombines TRBV2 with TRBJ1-1, with D uncertain. Germline lookup yields CDR1 SNHLY and CDR2 FYNNEI. This CDR3 is built from 13 residues. V was trimmed by 7 bases and J by 1 base, leaving 10 bases between them. The DNA of the CDR3 is TGTGCCAGCACCTCGTATCAGAACACTGAAGCTTTCTTT. Translating it yields CASTSYQNTEAFF.

The chain couples TRBV7-2 to TRBJ2-7; the D call may be TRBD1 or TRBD2 (6 bases each). The length of the CDR3 is 17 residues. Looked up from germline, CDR1 is SGHTA and CDR2 is FQGNSA. Trimming left V 5 bases short and J 0 bases short, with 20 bases between. The CDR3 sequence is CASSAVPGRDTSYEQYF. DNA of the CDR3: TGTGCCAGCAGCGCGGTCCCAGGGCGGGACACCTCCTACGAGCAGTACTTC.

The chain carries TRBV20-1 and TRBJ2-1; D may be TRBD2 (5 bases). The CDR3 covers 11 residues. Per the germline V gene, CDR1 is DFQATT and CDR2 is SNEGSKA (reference sequence). V lost 1 base, J lost 15 bases, and 13 bases lay in between. The CDR3 DNA sequence: TGCAGTGCTAGAGTGGTCGGGATTGCGTTCTTC. This codes for CSARVVGIAFF.

Comment on this clone: A far larger clone lies a single base away; this is likely a read error. This chain joins TRBV6-4 and TRBJ2-3; the match to TRBD1 covers 7 bases. Germline CDR1 MRHNA, CDR2 SNTAGT. This CDR3 contains 14 residues. With 8 bases clipped from V and 2 bases from J, the junction kept 7 bases outside the gene matches. The CDR3 loop is CASPRQGDTDTQYF. CDR3 in DNA: TGTGCCAGCCCGCGACAGGGAGACACAGATACGCAGTATTTT.

V usage is TRBV28 and J usage is TRBJ2-6; TRBD1 is a possible D gene (5 bases). CDR1 is MDHEN and CDR2 is SYDVKM in the germline V gene. The ends were cut back, 6 bases at V and 4 bases at J, with 16 bases in the middle. The CDR3 extends over 16 amino acids. The CDR3 DNA reads TGTGCCAGCAGCCGAGACAGTCGTAGAGGGGCCAACGTCCTGACTTTC. Its translation is CASSRDSRRGANVLTF. The whole variable domain, remainder taken from reference TRBV28 and TRBJ2-6, is DVKVTQSSRYLVKRTGEKVFLECVQDMDHENMFWYRQDPGLGLRLIYFSYDVKMKEKGDIPEGYSVSREKKERFSLILESASTNQTSMYLCASSRDSRRGANVLTFGAGSRLTVL.

For the CDR3, the DNA is TGCGCCAGCAGCCCCCTCTGGAGTACCATTAACTATGGCTACACCTTC. It codes for CASSPLWSTINYGYTF. The V and J genes are TRBV5-1 and TRBJ1-2; D is uncertain. Per the germline V gene, CDR1 is SGHRS and CDR2 is YFSETQ. The germline V and J ends were trimmed by 4 bases and 1 base, with 17 bases remaining between them. The CDR3 has 16 amino acids.